This T cell receptor (beta chain) is from a study of T cells in Graves' hyperthyroidism and ophthalmopathy. V lost 2 bases to trimming and J lost 3 bases, with 17 bases between them. Per the germline V gene, CDR1 is LGHNA and CDR2 is YNFKEQ. This CDR3 comprises 16 residues. This clonotype was seen a handful of times. The antigen is unknown. Template material for amplifying TCR beta CDR3 regions consisted of RNA transcripts. First-round RT-PCR with HTBI primers amplified the TCR CDR3 region. TCRdb itself ran the multiplex PCR reads through MiXCR, one entry per CDR3 protein. The table records some 650,000 distinct CDR3 sequences, about a sixth of them present only once. The study, taken as a whole, reports: Blood also contained most expanded thyroid clonotypes above 0.001.

The rearrangement links TRBV4-2 to TRBJ2-7; no clear D gene. The material sequenced was blood. The TCR was taken from a woman between 35 and 50 years old with Graves' ophthalmopathy. CDR3 sequence: CASSQQSHQPNYEQYF. The CDR3 nucleotides are TGTGCCAGCAGCCAACAGTCCCACCAACCCAACTACGAGCAGTACTTC.